These 20 T cell receptor beta chains originate from one sample sequenced in a study of glioma-infiltrating T cells. Amplification of TCR alpha and beta CDR3 regions from RNA used iRepertoire nested multiplex PCR. From the multiplex PCR reads, TCRdb called clonotypes with MiXCR, one entry per CDR3 protein. The table shows approximately 400,000 distinct CDR3 sequences, with 41% occurring only once. Sample: glioma tissue, nonneoplastic brain tissue, or PBMCs (not recorded which). Every receptor here comes from a human donor with low-grade glioma or glioblastoma, undergoing nonglioma brain surgery, or in good health (not recorded which).

This clonotype was seen only a few times. The V and J genes are TRBV4-1 and TRBJ1-2, with D tentatively TRBD1 (5 bases). This CDR3 comprises 14 residues. The germline CDR1 and CDR2 sequences are MGHRA and YSYEKL. V was shortened by 1 base and J by 7 bases, with 13 bases between the two germline ends. This CDR3 reads CASSQVFRVSGYTF. The CDR3 nucleotides are TGCGCCAGCAGCCAAGTGTTCAGGGTCTCTGGCTACACCTTC.

In the case of this clonotype: A much larger clone lies one base from this, so it may be a read error. This chain connects TRBV20-1 to TRBJ2-7, with 7 bases matching TRBD2. The CDR3 contains 14 residues. Looked up from germline, CDR1 is DFQATT and CDR2 is SNEGSKA (reference sequence). V lost 1 base to trimming and J lost 4 bases; unmatched junction nucleotides: 7. CDR3 loop: CSARVGGSQYEQYF. The CDR3 bases are TGCAGTGCTAGAGTGGGAGGGTCGCAGTACGAGCAGTACTTC.

As concerns this clonotype: A single base separates this from a much larger clone, so it may be a read error. The V call is TRBV27, the J call TRBJ1-1; D call uncertain. From germline, CDR1 is MNHEY and CDR2 SMNVEV (reference sequence). This CDR3 region has 14 residues. The V end was cut by 0 bases, the J end by 7 bases, with 12 bases between. The CDR3 spells CASSLSSVINEAFF. CDR3 nucleotides: TGTGCCAGCAGTTTATCAAGTGTGATCAATGAAGCTTTCTTT.

This clonotype was seen a few times. V is TRBV10-3 and J is TRBJ1-5, with D possibly matching TRBD1 (6 bases). V was trimmed by 7 bases and J by 3 bases, leaving 13 bases between them. Per germline, CDR1 ENHRY and CDR2 SYGVKD. This CDR3 is 14 amino acids long. CDR3 in DNA: TGTGCCATCAATCCGGGGGGCTTCAATCAGCCCCAGCATTTT. This translates into CAINPGGFNQPQHF.

This clonotype was found many times. The chain couples TRBV6-2 or TRBV6-3 to TRBJ2-3; tentative D call: TRBD1 (6 bases). This CDR3 is built from 15 residues. Germline CDR1 is MNHEY and CDR2 is SVGEGT. V was trimmed by 4 bases and J by 0 bases, leaving 11 bases between them. CDR3 sequence (DNA): TGTGCCAGCAGTTTCGGGACAACTAGCACAGATACGCAGTATTTT. The encoded protein is CASSFGTTSTDTQYF.

This clonotype was seen repeatedly, ten times or more. V and J are TRBV4-2 and TRBJ2-5; tentative D call: TRBD2 (5 bases). Looked up from germline, CDR1 is LGHNA and CDR2 is YNFKEQ. The CDR3 has 13 amino acids. V lost 5 bases and J 4 bases, leaving 11 bases between the germline ends. The CDR3 coding sequence is TGTGCCAGCAGCGGCCTAGCCCTAGAGACCCAGTACTTC. Translating it yields CASSGLALETQYF.

This clonotype was detected many times. V and J are TRBV5-4 and TRBJ2-5; unclear D gene. The CDR3 has 13 residues. Per the germline V gene, CDR1 is SGHNT and CDR2 is YYREEE (reference sequence). Between the trimmed V and J ends, which lost 1 base and 4 bases, there was a span of 8 bases. Here the CDR3 reads CASSLPNPETQYF. CDR3 in DNA: TGTGCCAGCAGCTTGCCCAACCCAGAGACCCAGTACTTC.

This clonotype occurred many times. The chain joins TRBV6-1 to TRBJ2-1; D possibly corresponds to TRBD1 (5 bases). Germline V lookup: CDR1 MNHNS, CDR2 SASEGT. The length of the CDR3 is 13 residues. V was pared by 4 bases and J by 5 bases, with 9 bases between. In nucleotides, the CDR3 is TGTGCCAGCAGTGTAACAGGAGACAATGAGCAGTTCTTC. It encodes CASSVTGDNEQFF.

The chain links TRBV6-9 to TRBJ1-1, with D perhaps TRBD1 (6 bases). V gave up 3 bases and J gave up 5 bases, with 22 bases separating them. This CDR3 spans 17 amino acids. Germline V gives CDR1 MNHGY, CDR2 SVAAGI. The CDR3 loop is CASSYNYGGRRKTEAFF. CDR3 in DNA: TGTGCCAGCAGTTACAATTACGGGGGGCGCAGGAAAACTGAAGCTTTCTTT.

This chain joins TRBV20-1 and TRBJ2-1; TRBD2 aligns across 11 bases. The CDR3 covers 14 residues. Germline V gene lookup returns CDR1 DFQATT and CDR2 SNEGSKA (reference sequence). J was trimmed by 2 bases and V by 5 bases; bases with no gene match: 2. This chain's CDR3 is CSAGLAGPYNEQFF. Here the CDR3 DNA reads TGCAGTGCTGGACTAGCGGGTCCCTACAATGAGCAGTTCTTC.

The chain links TRBV28 to TRBJ2-1; tentatively, D is TRBD2 (5 bases). This CDR3 comprises 15 residues. Germline-derived CDR1 and CDR2 are MDHEN and SYDVKM. Between the trimmed V and J ends, which lost 8 bases and 2 bases, there was a span of 16 bases. CDR3 bases: TGTGCCAGCCGCCCCCCGGACTTACCCTACAATGAGCAGTTCTTC. Protein sequence: CASRPPDLPYNEQFF.

This chain connects TRBV20-1 to TRBJ2-7; D gene ambiguous. Deletions cut 4 bases from V and 4 bases from J, with 11 bases between. Per germline, CDR1 DFQATT and CDR2 SNEGSKA (reference sequence). The CDR3 consists of 12 residues. Here the CDR3 reads CSATEPRYEQYF. CDR3 coding DNA: TGCAGTGCTACAGAACCTCGATACGAGCAGTACTTC.

Of note for this clonotype: Since a much larger clone is just one base distant, this may be a read error. This chain uses TRBV6-2 or TRBV6-3 with TRBJ2-7, with 14 bases lining up with TRBD2. The germline V gene encodes CDR1 MNHEY and CDR2 SVGEGT. This CDR3 spans 15 amino acids. CDR3 DNA sequence: TGTGCCAGCAGTTCGGGACTAGCGGGAGCCTACGAGCGGTACTTC. The encoded protein is CASSSGLAGAYERYF.

For the CDR3, the DNA is TGCAGTGCTAGAGTACTTCACGGGGGGTACGGCGGGGAGCTGTTTTTT. Protein product: CSARVLHGGYGGELFF. The chain uses TRBV20-1 and TRBJ2-2; 7 bases map to TRBD2. With V trimmed by 1 base and J by 7 bases, 12 bases remained unmatched. CDR1 and CDR2 from the germline V gene are DFQATT and SNEGSKA (reference sequence). This CDR3 spans 16 amino acids.

The chain has TRBV5-4 and TRBJ1-3; no clear D gene. CDR1 and CDR2 from the germline V gene are SGHNT and YYREEE (reference sequence). V was pared by 1 base and J by 7 bases, with 12 bases between. The CDR3 runs to 14 residues. Here the CDR3 DNA reads TGTGCCAGCAGCTTGAATATGGGCCAGAACACCATATATTTT. Translating it yields CASSLNMGQNTIYF.

This chain connects TRBV28 to TRBJ2-3; D possibly corresponds to TRBD1 (5 bases). Trimming took off 3 bases at V and 5 bases at J, with 33 bases between the two ends. The length of the CDR3 is 21 residues. Germline-derived CDR1 and CDR2 are MDHEN and SYDVKM. The CDR3 region is CASSFTLAGLKQREYKDTQYF. The CDR3 DNA is TGTGCCAGCAGTTTCACGTTGGCAGGGTTAAAACAAAGAGAGTACAAAGATACGCAGTATTTT.

This clonotype was observed a few times. The chain has TRBV29-1 and TRBJ2-5; TRBD2 matches 9 bases. Germline assignment: CDR1 SQVTM and CDR2 ANQGSEA. This CDR3 spans 15 amino acids. J lost 0 bases, V lost 6 bases, and 8 bases had no gene match. The CDR3 loop reads CSVAPGLAYQETQYF. For the CDR3, the DNA is TGCAGCGTCGCGCCCGGACTAGCGTACCAAGAGACCCAGTACTTC.

This chain joins TRBV20-1 and TRBJ2-7; TRBD2 matches at 11 bases. Germline CDR1 is DFQATT and CDR2 is SNEGSKA (reference sequence). The CDR3 covers 15 residues. The V gene end was trimmed by 5 bases and the J gene end by 5 bases; junction bases not matched to a gene: 11. In DNA form, the CDR3 reads TGCAGTGCTCAGATACTAGCGGGAGTGATGGACGAGCAGTACTTC. Residues: CSAQILAGVMDEQYF.

This clonotype was counted a few times. The gene calls are TRBV10-3 and TRBJ2-5; 7 nucleotides align to TRBD2. CDR1 and CDR2 (germline): ENHRY, SYGVKD. The CDR3 sequence is 13 residues long. The V segment lost 8 bases and the J segment 2 bases; nucleotides outside the gene matches: 5. CDR3 DNA sequence: TGTGCCATCGGGGGGGGAGGTCAAGAGACCCAGTACTTC. Translating gives CAIGGGGQETQYF.

The chain employs TRBV7-3 and TRBJ2-3, with 9 bases that match TRBD2. The germline V gene has CDR1 SGHTA and CDR2 FQGTGA. Trimming took 5 bases from V and 6 from J; bases not matched to a gene: 9. The CDR3 covers 15 residues. This chain's CDR3 is CASSPVAGGPDTQYF. The DNA of the CDR3 is TGTGCCAGCAGCCCAGTTGCGGGAGGGCCTGATACGCAGTATTTT.